This TCR beta chain stems from a study of control samples from healthy donors and cancer patients. Profiling relied on immunoSEQ multiplex PCR, and the TCRdb table lists in-frame clones only, not all of them. The sample holds more than 85,000 clones, around 90% seen once. The CDR3 is made up of 14 amino acids. From germline, CDR1 is MNHNY and CDR2 SVGAGI (reference sequence). The V and J ends lost 5 bases and 6 bases, in that order; junction bases with no gene match: 9. What was sequenced was blood. The chain combines TRBV6-6 with TRBJ1-2, with 7 bases identical to TRBD1. The receptor's source is a woman aged 18-29 years in good health. The CDR3 bases are TGTGCCAGCAGTGGCCGCAGGGGGTTTGATGGCTACACCTTC. It yields the protein CASSGRRGFDGYTF.